This T cell receptor (beta chain) was found in a study of OX40 agonist ivuxolimab in advanced cancers. Method: immunoSEQ multiplex PCR; TCRdb's copy keeps in-frame clones and lacks some. The table has about 49,000 clones, 85% seen once. CDR3 length equals 14 residues. V shed 3 bases and J shed 5 bases, with 10 bases lying between them. Looked up from germline, CDR1 is MNHEY and CDR2 is SMNVEV (reference sequence). The receptor was derived from an adult with an advanced solid tumor such as melanoma, head and neck, liver or kidney cancer. The V gene is TRBV27, the J gene TRBJ2-2, with a weak D call TRBD1 (5 bases). Sequences were derived from CD4+ or CD8+ T cells sorted from blood, sampled in a trial of the OX40 agonist ivuxolimab. The CDR3 coding sequence is TGTGCCAGCAGTTTTGGGGCCGCGACCGGGGAGCTGTTTTTT. This translates into CASSFGAATGELFF.